This T cell receptor beta chain was recovered during a study of T-cell memory formation after mild COVID-19. Study summary: Largely donor-specific sequence clusters came from a couple of donors.

Study results and caveats: Pre-infection memory harbored some responding clones, suggesting cross-reactive memory joined. The study found contracting CD4+ clones mainly in CM and EM and contracting CD8+ clones in EMRA.

In this sample, this clonotype turned up a few times. Its antigen is still unknown. MiXCR, run by TCRdb on the 5' RACE reads, gives a single entry per CDR3 protein. There are 190,000 or so distinct CDR3 sequences in the sample; about 10% occur only once, and under 3.5% lies in the top ten. CDR1 is MGHRA, CDR2 YSYEKL, per germline. The CDR3 extends over 15 amino acids. V lost 5 bases and J lost 7, with 20 bases in between. Sequencing input: PBMCs or a T cell subset sorted from them (not recorded which). V usage is TRBV4-1 and J usage is TRBJ1-2, with D tentatively TRBD1 (5 bases). The clonotype was recovered from a man between 18 and 35 years old who had mild COVID-19 (a few samples of this study predate the infection). Cell type and time point are not known. CDR3 in amino acids: CASSAFGREVVGYTF. The CDR3 DNA reads TGCGCCAGCAGCGCATTTGGCAGGGAAGTCGTTGGCTACACCTTC.